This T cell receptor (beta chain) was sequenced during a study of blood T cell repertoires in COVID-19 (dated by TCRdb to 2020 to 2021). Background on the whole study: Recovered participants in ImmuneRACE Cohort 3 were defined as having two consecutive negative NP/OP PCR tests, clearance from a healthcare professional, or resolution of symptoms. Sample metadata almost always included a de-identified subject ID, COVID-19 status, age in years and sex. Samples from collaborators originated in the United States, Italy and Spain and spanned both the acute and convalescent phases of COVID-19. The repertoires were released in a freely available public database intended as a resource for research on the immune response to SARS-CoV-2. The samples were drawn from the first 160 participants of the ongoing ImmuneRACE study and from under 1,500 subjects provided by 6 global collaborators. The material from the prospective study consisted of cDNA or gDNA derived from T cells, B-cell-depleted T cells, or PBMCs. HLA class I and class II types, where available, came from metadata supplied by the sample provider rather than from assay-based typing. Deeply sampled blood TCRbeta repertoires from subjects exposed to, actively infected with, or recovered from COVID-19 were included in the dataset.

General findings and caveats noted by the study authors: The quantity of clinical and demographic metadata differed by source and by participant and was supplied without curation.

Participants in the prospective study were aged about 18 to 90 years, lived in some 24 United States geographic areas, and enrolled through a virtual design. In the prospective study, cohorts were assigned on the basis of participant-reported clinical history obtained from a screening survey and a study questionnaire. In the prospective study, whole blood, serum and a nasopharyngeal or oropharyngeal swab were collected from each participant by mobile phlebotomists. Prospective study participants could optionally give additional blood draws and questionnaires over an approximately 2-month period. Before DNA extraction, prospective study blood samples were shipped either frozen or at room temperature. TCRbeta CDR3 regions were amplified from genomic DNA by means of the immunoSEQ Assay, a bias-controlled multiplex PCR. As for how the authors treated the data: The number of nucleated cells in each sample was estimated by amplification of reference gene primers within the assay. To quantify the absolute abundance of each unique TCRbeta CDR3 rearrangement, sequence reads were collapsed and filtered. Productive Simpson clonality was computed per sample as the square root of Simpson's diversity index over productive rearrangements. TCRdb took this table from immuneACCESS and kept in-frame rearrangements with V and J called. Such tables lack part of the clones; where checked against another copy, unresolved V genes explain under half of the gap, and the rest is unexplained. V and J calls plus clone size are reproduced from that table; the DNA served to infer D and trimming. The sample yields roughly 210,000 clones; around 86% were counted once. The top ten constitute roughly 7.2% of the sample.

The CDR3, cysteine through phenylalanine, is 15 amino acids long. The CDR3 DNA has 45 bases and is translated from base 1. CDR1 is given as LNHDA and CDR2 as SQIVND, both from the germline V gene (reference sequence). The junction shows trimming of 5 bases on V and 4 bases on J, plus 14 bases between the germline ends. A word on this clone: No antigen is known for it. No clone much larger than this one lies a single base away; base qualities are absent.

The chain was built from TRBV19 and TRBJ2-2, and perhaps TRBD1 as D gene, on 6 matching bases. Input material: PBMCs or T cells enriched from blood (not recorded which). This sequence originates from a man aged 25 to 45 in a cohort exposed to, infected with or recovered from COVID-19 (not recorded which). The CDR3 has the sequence CASSEPGHTTGELFF. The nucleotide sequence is TGTGCCAGTAGTGAGCCGGGACATACCACCGGGGAGCTGTTTTTT.